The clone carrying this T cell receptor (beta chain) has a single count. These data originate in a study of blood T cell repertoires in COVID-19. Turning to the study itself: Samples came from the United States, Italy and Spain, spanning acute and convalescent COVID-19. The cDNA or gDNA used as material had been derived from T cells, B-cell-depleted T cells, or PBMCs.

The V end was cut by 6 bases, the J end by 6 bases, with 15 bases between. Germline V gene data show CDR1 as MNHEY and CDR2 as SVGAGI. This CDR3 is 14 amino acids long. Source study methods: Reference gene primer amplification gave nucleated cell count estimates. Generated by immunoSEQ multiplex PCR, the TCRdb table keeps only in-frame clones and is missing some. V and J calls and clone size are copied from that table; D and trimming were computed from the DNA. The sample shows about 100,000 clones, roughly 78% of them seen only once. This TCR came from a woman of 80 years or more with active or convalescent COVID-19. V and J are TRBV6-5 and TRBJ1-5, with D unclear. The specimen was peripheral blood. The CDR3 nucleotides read TGTGCCAGCAGACATCCTTCTCAAGTTCAGCCCCAGCATTTT. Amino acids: CASRHPSQVQPQHF.